This T cell receptor beta chain was recorded in a study of blood T cell repertoires in COVID-19. Across the whole study: From T cells, B-cell-depleted T cells, or PBMCs came the material, which was cDNA or gDNA.

The protocol was immunoSEQ multiplex PCR, while the TCRdb copy is restricted to in-frame clones and leaves out a portion. The repertoire has some 400,000 clones, around 87% of them found once; the top ten carry approximately 2.5%. Followed over time, Seattle patients had been enrolled while infection was active. The CDR3 is 17 residues long. V dropped 3 bases and J dropped 6 bases, with 20 bases sitting between them. Germline V lookup: CDR1 MGHRA, CDR2 YSYEKL. This receptor was obtained from a woman aged 55-75 years with COVID-19, enrolled during active disease. The sequenced sample consisted of peripheral blood. The V and J genes are TRBV4-1 and TRBJ2-2; a possible D gene is TRBD1 (5 bases). In nucleotides, the CDR3 is TGCGCCAGCAGCCAGCCCAAGGGTAGGGGCGGCGCCGGGGAGCTGTTTTTT. Its protein is CASSQPKGRGGAGELFF.